This T cell receptor (beta chain) originates from a study of vaccination and CD4 T cells after COVID-19. Study-wide context: Each convalescent patient was PCR positive for SARS-CoV-2 on nasal swab; roughly ten cases were mild and one severe. Convalescent persons amounted to six males plus four females, two of whom were Hispanic.

CDR1 and CDR2 from the germline V gene are GTSNPN and SVGIG (reference sequence). Deletions cut 1 base from V and 8 bases from J, with 27 bases between. The CDR3 extends over 18 amino acids. Treatment reported: roughly 10-day PBMC culture with coronavirus spike peptide pools or control peptides (ViraFEST assay). Of note for this clonotype: Antigen: not known.

The Oncomine TCR Beta short-read assay generated sequence data from the DNA of cultured CD4+ T cells. One entry per CDR3 protein results from TCRdb running MiXCR on the PCR reads. The sample records over 15,000 distinct CDR3 sequences, around 45% being singletons. The sequencing used CD4+ T cells from blood, cultured in vitro, collected after SARS-CoV-2 vaccination. The source of this sequence is a human donor who had recovered from COVID-19. This chain links TRBV30 with TRBJ2-1; TRBD2 might be the D (7 bases). Here the CDR3 reads CAWSAGGHAGTGYYEQFF. The CDR3 DNA follows: TGTGCCTGGAGTGCGGGGGGCCACGCCGGGACCGGATACTATGAGCAGTTCTTC.